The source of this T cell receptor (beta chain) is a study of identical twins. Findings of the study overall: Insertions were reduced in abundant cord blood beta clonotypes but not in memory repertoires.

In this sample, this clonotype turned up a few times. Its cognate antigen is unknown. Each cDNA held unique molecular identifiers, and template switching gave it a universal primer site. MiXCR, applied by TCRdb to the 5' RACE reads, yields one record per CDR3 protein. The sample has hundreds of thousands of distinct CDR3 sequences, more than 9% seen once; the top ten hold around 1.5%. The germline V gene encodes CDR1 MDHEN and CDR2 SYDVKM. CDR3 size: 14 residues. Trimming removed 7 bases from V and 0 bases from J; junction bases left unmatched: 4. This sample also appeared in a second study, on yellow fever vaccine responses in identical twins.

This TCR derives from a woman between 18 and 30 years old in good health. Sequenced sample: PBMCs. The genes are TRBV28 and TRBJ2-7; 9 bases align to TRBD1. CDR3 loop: CASKTGGISYEQYV. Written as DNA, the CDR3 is TGTGCCAGCAAGACAGGGGGGATCTCCTACGAGCAGTACGTC.